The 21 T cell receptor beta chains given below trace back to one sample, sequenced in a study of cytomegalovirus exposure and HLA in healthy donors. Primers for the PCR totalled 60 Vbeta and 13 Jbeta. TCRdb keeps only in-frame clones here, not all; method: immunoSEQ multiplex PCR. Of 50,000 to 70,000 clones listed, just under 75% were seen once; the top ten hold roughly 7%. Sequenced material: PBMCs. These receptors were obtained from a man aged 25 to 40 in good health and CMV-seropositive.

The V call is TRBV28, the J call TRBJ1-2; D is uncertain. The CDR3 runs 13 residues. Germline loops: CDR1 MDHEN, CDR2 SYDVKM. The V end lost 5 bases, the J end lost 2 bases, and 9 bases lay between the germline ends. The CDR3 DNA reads TGTGCCAGCAGTCCCAGGTTAAACTATGGCTACACCTTC. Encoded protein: CASSPRLNYGYTF.

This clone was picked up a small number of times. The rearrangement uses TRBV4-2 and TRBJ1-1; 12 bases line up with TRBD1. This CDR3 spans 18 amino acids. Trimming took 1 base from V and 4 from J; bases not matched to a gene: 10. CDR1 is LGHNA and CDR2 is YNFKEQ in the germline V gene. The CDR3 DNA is TGTGCCAGCAGCCAAGCGTCCGGGACAGGGGGCGAGGGCACTGAAGCTTTCTTT. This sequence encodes CASSQASGTGGEGTEAFF.

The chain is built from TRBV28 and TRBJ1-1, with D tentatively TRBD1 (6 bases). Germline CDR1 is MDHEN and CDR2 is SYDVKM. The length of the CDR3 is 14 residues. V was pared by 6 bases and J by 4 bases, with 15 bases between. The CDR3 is CASSLLRGSTEAFF. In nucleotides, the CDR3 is TGTGCCAGCAGCCTCTTAAGGGGGTCCACTGAAGCTTTCTTT.

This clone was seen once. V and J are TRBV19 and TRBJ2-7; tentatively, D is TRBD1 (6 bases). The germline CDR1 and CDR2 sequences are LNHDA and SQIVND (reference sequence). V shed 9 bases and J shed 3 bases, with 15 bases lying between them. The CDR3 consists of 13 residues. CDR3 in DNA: TGTGCCAGAAGCCGGGACACCAACTACGAGCAGTACTTC. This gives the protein CARSRDTNYEQYF.

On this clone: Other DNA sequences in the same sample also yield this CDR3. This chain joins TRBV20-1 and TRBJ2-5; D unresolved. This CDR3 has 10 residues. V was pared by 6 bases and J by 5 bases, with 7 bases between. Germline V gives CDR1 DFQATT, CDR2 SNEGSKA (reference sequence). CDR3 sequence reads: CSARRETQYF. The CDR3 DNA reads TGCAGTGCACGTCGGGAGACCCAGTACTTC.

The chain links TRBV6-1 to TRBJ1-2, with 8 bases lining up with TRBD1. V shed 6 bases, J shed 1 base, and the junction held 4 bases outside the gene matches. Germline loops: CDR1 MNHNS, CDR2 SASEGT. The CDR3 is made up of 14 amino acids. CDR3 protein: CASSRTGINYGYTF. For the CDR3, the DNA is TGTGCCAGCAGCAGGACAGGGATTAACTATGGCTACACCTTC.

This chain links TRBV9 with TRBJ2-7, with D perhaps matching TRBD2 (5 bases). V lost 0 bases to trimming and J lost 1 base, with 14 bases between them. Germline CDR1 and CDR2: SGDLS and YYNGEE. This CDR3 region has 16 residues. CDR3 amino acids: CASSVEGGVESYEQYF. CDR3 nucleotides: TGTGCCAGCAGCGTAGAAGGAGGCGTTGAGTCCTACGAGCAGTACTTC.

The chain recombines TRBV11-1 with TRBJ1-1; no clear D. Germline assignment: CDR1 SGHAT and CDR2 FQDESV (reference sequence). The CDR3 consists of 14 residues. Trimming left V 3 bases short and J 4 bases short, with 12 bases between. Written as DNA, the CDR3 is TGTGCCAGCAGCTTGTCCCGGGGAAGCACTGAAGCTTTCTTT. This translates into CASSLSRGSTEAFF.

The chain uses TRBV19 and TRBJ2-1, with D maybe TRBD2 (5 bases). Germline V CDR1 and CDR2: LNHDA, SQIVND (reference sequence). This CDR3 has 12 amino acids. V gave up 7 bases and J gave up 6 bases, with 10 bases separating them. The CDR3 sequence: CASNGNFNEQFF. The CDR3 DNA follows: TGTGCCAGTAACGGGAATTTCAATGAGCAGTTCTTC.

The CDR3, as DNA: TGCGCCAGCAGCTCCTCCCAGGACAGCCTCTCTGGAAACACCATATATTTT. It is translated as CASSSSQDSLSGNTIYF. V gene TRBV5-1 combines with J gene TRBJ1-3, with a possible D match to TRBD1 (6 bases). This CDR3 spans 17 amino acids. With 3 bases removed from V and 0 bases from J, the gap between germline ends came to 16 bases. The germline gives CDR1 SGHRS, CDR2 YFSETQ.

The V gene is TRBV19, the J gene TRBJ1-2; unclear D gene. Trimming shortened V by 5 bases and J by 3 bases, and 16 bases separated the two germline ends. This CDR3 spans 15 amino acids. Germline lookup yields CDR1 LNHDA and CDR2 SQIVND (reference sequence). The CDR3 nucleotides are TGTGCCAGTAGTCGAGACACCCTGTTATACTATGGCTACACCTTC. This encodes CASSRDTLLYYGYTF. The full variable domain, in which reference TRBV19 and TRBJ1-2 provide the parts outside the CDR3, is DGGITQSPKYLFRKEGQNVTLSCEQNLNHDAMYWYRQDPGQGLRLIYYSQIVNDFQKGDIAEGYSVSREKKESFPLTVTSAQKNPTAFYLCASSRDTLLYYGYTFGSGTRLTVV.

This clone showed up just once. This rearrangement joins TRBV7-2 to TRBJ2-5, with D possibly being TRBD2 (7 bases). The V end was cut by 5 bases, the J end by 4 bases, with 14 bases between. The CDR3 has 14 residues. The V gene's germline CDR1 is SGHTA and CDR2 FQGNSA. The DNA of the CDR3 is TGTGCCAGCAGCAATGGGGGGGGCGTAGAGACCCAGTACTTC. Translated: CASSNGGGVETQYF.

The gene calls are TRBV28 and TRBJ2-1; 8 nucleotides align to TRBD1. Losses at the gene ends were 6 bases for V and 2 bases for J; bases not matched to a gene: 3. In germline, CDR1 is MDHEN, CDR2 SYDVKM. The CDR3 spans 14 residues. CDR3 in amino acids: CASSSTGAYNEQFF. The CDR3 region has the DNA TGTGCCAGCAGCTCGACAGGGGCCTACAATGAGCAGTTCTTC.

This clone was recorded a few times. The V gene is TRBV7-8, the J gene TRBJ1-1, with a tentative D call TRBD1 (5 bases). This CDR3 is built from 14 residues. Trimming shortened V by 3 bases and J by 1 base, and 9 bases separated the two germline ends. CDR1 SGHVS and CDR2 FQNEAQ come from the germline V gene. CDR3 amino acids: CASSLGRTNTEAFF. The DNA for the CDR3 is TGTGCCAGCAGCTTGGGGCGTACGAACACTGAAGCTTTCTTT.

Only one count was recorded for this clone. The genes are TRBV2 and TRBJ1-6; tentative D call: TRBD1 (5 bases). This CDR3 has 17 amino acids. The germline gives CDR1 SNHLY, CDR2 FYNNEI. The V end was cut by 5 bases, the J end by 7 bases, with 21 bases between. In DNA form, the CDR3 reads TGTGCCAGCAGTACCTTTCGACAGTCCCGAAGCAATTCACCCCTCCACTTT. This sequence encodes CASSTFRQSRSNSPLHF.

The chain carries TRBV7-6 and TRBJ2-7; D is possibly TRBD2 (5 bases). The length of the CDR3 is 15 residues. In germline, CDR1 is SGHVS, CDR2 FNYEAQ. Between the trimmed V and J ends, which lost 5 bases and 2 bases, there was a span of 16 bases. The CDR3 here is CASSTEGGTAYEQYF. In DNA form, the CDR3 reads TGTGCCAGCAGCACCGAGGGCGGAACAGCCTACGAGCAGTACTTC.

Here the CDR3 reads CASSQTASGSYGYTF. For the CDR3, the DNA is TGTGCCAGCAGCCAGACCGCCTCAGGGTCCTATGGCTACACCTTC. The rearrangement joins TRBV4-2 to TRBJ1-2, with D possibly matching TRBD1 (5 bases). V was shortened by 3 bases and J by 4 bases, with 15 bases between the two germline ends. This CDR3 contains 15 residues. CDR1 is LGHNA, CDR2 YNFKEQ, per germline.

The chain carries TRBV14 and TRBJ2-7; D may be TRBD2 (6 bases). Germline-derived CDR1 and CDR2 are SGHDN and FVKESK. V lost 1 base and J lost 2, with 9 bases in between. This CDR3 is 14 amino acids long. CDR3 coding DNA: TGTGCCAGCAGCCAAGGAGGAGGGACCTACGAGCAGTACTTC. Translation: CASSQGGGTYEQYF.

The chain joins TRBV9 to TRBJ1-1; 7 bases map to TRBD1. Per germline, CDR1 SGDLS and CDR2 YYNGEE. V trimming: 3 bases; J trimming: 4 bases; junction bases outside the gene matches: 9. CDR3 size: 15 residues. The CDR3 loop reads CASSEGALQTTEAFF. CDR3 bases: TGTGCCAGCAGCGAGGGGGCCCTCCAGACCACTGAAGCTTTCTTT.

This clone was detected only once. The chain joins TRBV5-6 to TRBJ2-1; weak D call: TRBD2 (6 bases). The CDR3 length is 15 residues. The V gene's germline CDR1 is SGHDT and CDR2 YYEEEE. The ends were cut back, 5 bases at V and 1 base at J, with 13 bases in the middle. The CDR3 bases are TGTGCCAGCAGTAGGGACGGAGGGTCCTACAATGAGCAGTTCTTC. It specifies CASSRDGGSYNEQFF.

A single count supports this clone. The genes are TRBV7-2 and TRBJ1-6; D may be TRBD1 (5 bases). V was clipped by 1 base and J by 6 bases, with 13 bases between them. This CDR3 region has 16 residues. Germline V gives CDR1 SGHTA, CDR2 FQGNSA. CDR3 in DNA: TGTGCCAGCAGCTTAGGGGTGGGGGGAAGTAATTCACCCCTCCACTTT. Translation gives CASSLGVGGSNSPLHF.